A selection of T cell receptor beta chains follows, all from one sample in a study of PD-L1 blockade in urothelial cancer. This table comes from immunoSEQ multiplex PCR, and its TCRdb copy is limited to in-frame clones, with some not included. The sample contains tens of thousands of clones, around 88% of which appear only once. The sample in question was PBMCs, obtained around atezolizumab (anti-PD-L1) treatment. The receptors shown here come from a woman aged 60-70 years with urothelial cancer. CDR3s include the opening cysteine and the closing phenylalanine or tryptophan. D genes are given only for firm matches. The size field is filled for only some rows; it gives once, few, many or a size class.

CDR3 DNA: TGTGCCAGCAGCTTAAGTGCCAGGATGAACACTGAAGCTTTCTTT
CDR3 protein: CASSLSARMNTEAFF
V gene: TRBV7-3
D gene: -
J gene: TRBJ1-1
clone size: -

CDR3 DNA: TGTGCCAGCAGCTTAGATCTTGGCCCAAAAACTGAAGCTTTCTTT
CDR3 protein: CASSLDLGPKTEAFF
V gene: TRBV11-2
D gene: -
J gene: TRBJ1-1
clone size: once

CDR3 DNA: TGTGCCAGCAGTACAACCTACGAGCAGTACTTC
CDR3 protein: CASSTTYEQYF
V gene: TRBV7-2
D gene: -
J gene: TRBJ2-7
clone size: -

CDR3 DNA: TGTGCCAGCAGTTACGGCCAGCGGGGGTTCCAAGAGACCCAGTACTTC
CDR3 protein: CASSYGQRGFQETQYF
V gene: TRBV6-5
D gene: TRBD2
J gene: TRBJ2-5
clone size: -

CDR3 DNA: TGTGCCAGCAGTGAATGGGCTAGCGGCGGGAACGAGCAGTACTTC
CDR3 protein: CASSEWASGGNEQYF
V gene: TRBV2
D gene: TRBD2
J gene: TRBJ2-7
clone size: -

CDR3 DNA: TGTGCCAGCAGCTCCTTCGACAGGGGGAATTCACCCCTCCACTTT
CDR3 protein: CASSSFDRGNSPLHF
V gene: TRBV7-9
D gene: TRBD1
J gene: TRBJ1-6
clone size: -

CDR3 DNA: TGTGCCAGTAGTATGAGGCCGGGAGAGACCCAGTACTTC
CDR3 protein: CASSMRPGETQYF
V gene: TRBV19
D gene: -
J gene: TRBJ2-5
clone size: -

CDR3 DNA: TGTGCCAGCAGCTGGCCGGACAGTCCCACTGAAGCTTTCTTT
CDR3 protein: CASSWPDSPTEAFF
V gene: TRBV5-4
D gene: -
J gene: TRBJ1-1
clone size: -

CDR3 DNA: TGTGCCAGCAGTCTTGACAGCCCAAAGCAGTACTTC
CDR3 protein: CASSLDSPKQYF
V gene: TRBV7-8
D gene: -
J gene: TRBJ2-7
clone size: once

CDR3 DNA: TGTGCCAGCAGCAAGACAGGGCCCATCTATGGCTACACCTTC
CDR3 protein: CASSKTGPIYGYTF
V gene: TRBV7-3
D gene: TRBD1
J gene: TRBJ1-2
clone size: -

CDR3 DNA: TGTGCCAGCCGTCGGATCCTTAGCGCGTTAAGCTCCTACAATGAGCAGTTCTTC
CDR3 protein: CASRRILSALSSYNEQFF
V gene: TRBV27
D gene: -
J gene: TRBJ2-1
clone size: -

CDR3 DNA: TGTGCCAGCAGCCGTACGGTTCCAAACACTGAAGCTTTCTTT
CDR3 protein: CASSRTVPNTEAFF
V gene: TRBV11-2
D gene: -
J gene: TRBJ1-1
clone size: -

CDR3 DNA: TGTGCCAGCAGTACCCTAGCGGGGGCAGGGGAGACCCAGTACTTC
CDR3 protein: CASSTLAGAGETQYF
V gene: TRBV9
D gene: TRBD2
J gene: TRBJ2-5
clone size: -

CDR3 DNA: TGCGCCAGCAGCCAACCGGGAGTACCCTACGAGCAGTACTTC
CDR3 protein: CASSQPGVPYEQYF
V gene: TRBV4-1
D gene: -
J gene: TRBJ2-7
clone size: -

CDR3 DNA: TGTGCCAGCACCGGACCGGGACTAGCGGGGTTCCAGGAGACCCAGTACTTC
CDR3 protein: CASTGPGLAGFQETQYF
V gene: TRBV5-4
D gene: TRBD2
J gene: TRBJ2-5
clone size: -

CDR3 DNA: TGCGCCAGCAGCGCTGTAGGGAGCTCCTACGAGCAGTACTTC
CDR3 protein: CASSAVGSSYEQYF
V gene: TRBV5-1
D gene: -
J gene: TRBJ2-7
clone size: -

CDR3 DNA: TGTGCCAGCAGCCTTCCTCCCGGGACTAGCTTTGGTCGCCAGTACTTC
CDR3 protein: CASSLPPGTSFGRQYF
V gene: TRBV28
D gene: TRBD2
J gene: TRBJ2-5
clone size: -